This entry lists 24 T cell receptor beta chains sequenced from one sample in a study of long-term antiretroviral therapy in people with HIV. Assay version v3.0 of immunoSEQ was used, and it was run at survey level. The protocol was immunoSEQ multiplex PCR, while the TCRdb copy is restricted to in-frame clones and leaves out a portion. Of about 32,000 clones in the sample, 70% to 90% are singletons; the top ten hold 3.5% to 5%. Source: unsorted PBMCs, taken approximately 3.3 years after starting antiretroviral therapy. The source of these receptors is a man aged 18 to 29 with HIV.

This rearrangement joins TRBV4-3 to TRBJ1-1; tentative D call: TRBD1 (5 bases). V shed 0 bases and J shed 0 bases, with 14 bases lying between them. Germline V gives CDR1 LGHNA, CDR2 YSLEER. CDR3 length equals 17 residues. The CDR3 nucleotides read TGCGCCAGCAGCCAAGATAGTGGGGGACCGGTGAACACTGAAGCTTTCTTT. It codes for CASSQDSGGPVNTEAFF.

This chain uses TRBV9 with TRBJ2-7; D call uncertain. From germline, CDR1 is SGDLS and CDR2 YYNGEE. V lost 0 bases and J 5 bases, leaving 9 bases between the germline ends. The CDR3 spans 13 residues. In nucleotides, the CDR3 is TGTGCCAGCAGCGTAGAGGCTTGGAACGAGCAGTACTTC. It codes for CASSVEAWNEQYF.

The chain recombines TRBV6-1 with TRBJ1-4, with 7 bases lining up with TRBD1. The germline V gene encodes CDR1 MNHNS and CDR2 SASEGT. The CDR3 contains 14 residues. V gave up 6 bases and J gave up 6 bases; unmatched junction bases: 7. In DNA, the CDR3 is TGTGCCAGCAGCGTAGACAGGGTCGATGAAAAACTGTTTTTT. It translates to CASSVDRVDEKLFF.

The chain joins TRBV11-2 to TRBJ1-2, with 8 positions matching TRBD1. The V segment lost 1 base and the J segment 7 bases; nucleotides outside the gene matches: 8. The germline gives CDR1 SGHAT, CDR2 FQNNGV. The CDR3 is 15 residues long. In DNA form, the CDR3 reads TGTGCCAGCAGCTTAGGAAGACAGGGGAATCCTGGCTACACCTTC. Protein product: CASSLGRQGNPGYTF.

The chain recombines TRBV4-1 with TRBJ2-7; no clear D gene. The germline V gene encodes CDR1 MGHRA and CDR2 YSYEKL. V dropped 0 bases and J dropped 0 bases, with 9 bases sitting between them. The CDR3 spans 15 residues. The DNA of the CDR3 is TGCGCCAGCAGCCAAGACAAGGAGAGCTCCTACGAGCAGTACTTC. This sequence encodes CASSQDKESSYEQYF.

The V call is TRBV2, the J call TRBJ1-5; TRBD1 agrees at 9 bases. This CDR3 spans 17 amino acids. Germline values: CDR1 SNHLY, CDR2 FYNNEI. V was pared by 6 bases and J by 1 base, with 10 bases of the junction left unmatched. The CDR3 here is CASRDKGQGLSNQPQHF. The CDR3 DNA reads TGTGCCAGCAGGGATAAGGGACAGGGTTTGAGCAATCAGCCCCAGCATTTT. Based on the CDR3 plus reference TRBV2 and TRBJ1-5, the full variable domain is EPEVTQTPSHQVTQMGQEVILRCVPISNHLYFYWYRQILGQKVEFLVSFYNNEISEKSEIFDDQFSVERPDGSNFTLKIRSTKLEDSAMYFCASRDKGQGLSNQPQHFGDGTRLSIL.

The chain carries TRBV28 and TRBJ1-1, with a possible D match to TRBD1 (6 bases). Trimming removed 5 bases at V and 1 base at J, with 8 bases between. Germline CDR1 MDHEN, CDR2 SYDVKM. This CDR3 comprises 13 residues. The DNA for the CDR3 is TGTGCCAGCAGTCCGACAGGGAACACTGAAGCTTTCTTT. Translating gives CASSPTGNTEAFF.

The chain carries TRBV27 and TRBJ1-3; D might be TRBD1 (5 bases). The CDR3 has 16 residues. The V end lost 0 bases, the J end lost 0 bases, and 9 bases lay between the germline ends. The germline gives CDR1 MNHEY, CDR2 SMNVEV (reference sequence). The CDR3 loop reads CASSLSGHSSGNTIYF. The CDR3, as DNA: TGTGCCAGCAGTTTATCTGGACACAGCTCTGGAAACACCATATATTTT.

The rearrangement joins TRBV7-9 to TRBJ1-1; D is unclear. CDR1 SEHNR and CDR2 FQNEAQ come from the germline V gene (reference sequence). This CDR3 comprises 12 residues. The V and J ends lost 3 bases and 4 bases respectively, with 6 bases between them. The CDR3 nucleotides are TGTGCCAGCAGCTTCTCAGGCACTGAAGCTTTCTTT. Protein: CASSFSGTEAFF.

The chain uses TRBV13 and TRBJ1-1, with 7 bases that match TRBD1. The germline V gene encodes CDR1 PRHDT and CDR2 FYEKMQ (reference sequence). The junction had 10 bases not matched to a gene; V was cut back by 5 bases and J by 1 base. This CDR3 comprises 16 residues. As DNA, the CDR3 is TGTGCCAGCAGCGACCGACAGGGAAATGGGAACACTGAAGCTTTCTTT. Encoded protein: CASSDRQGNGNTEAFF. The variable domain in full, completed from reference TRBV13 and TRBJ1-1, reads AAGVIQSPRHLIKEKRETATLKCYPIPRHDTVYWYQQGPGQDPQFLISFYEKMQSDKGSIPDRFSAQQFSDYHSELNMSSLELGDSALYFCASSDRQGNGNTEAFFGQGTRLTVV.

CDR3: CASSLGWGALIAFF. Written as DNA, the CDR3 is TGTGCCAGCAGCTTAGGTTGGGGGGCCCTAATAGCTTTCTTT. The chain combines TRBV7-8 with TRBJ1-1; D is possibly TRBD1 (6 bases). The germline CDR1 and CDR2 sequences are SGHVS and FQNEAQ. Deletions cut 1 base from V and 10 bases from J, with 16 bases between. CDR3 size: 14 residues.

This sequence joins TRBV5-4 and TRBJ1-2, with D possibly being TRBD1 (6 bases). CDR1 is SGHNT and CDR2 is YYREEE in the germline V gene (reference sequence). The CDR3 runs to 14 residues. Trimming cost V 6 bases and J 2 bases, with 14 bases left between them. The chain's CDR3 is CASILQGWNYGYTF. The CDR3 DNA follows: TGTGCCAGCATCCTACAGGGCTGGAACTATGGCTACACCTTC.

The gene calls are TRBV19 and TRBJ2-1; 14 nucleotides match TRBD2. The CDR3 contains 15 residues. The germline gives CDR1 LNHDA, CDR2 SQIVND (reference sequence). The junction had 5 bases not matched to a gene; V was cut back by 7 bases and J by 6 bases. This chain's CDR3 is CASTSTSGRANEQFF. In DNA, the CDR3 is TGTGCCAGTACCTCGACTAGCGGGAGGGCCAATGAGCAGTTCTTC.

This clone was observed a few times. The identical CDR3 is also encoded by other nucleotide sequences in the sample. This chain joins TRBV6-1 and TRBJ1-5; tentative D call: TRBD1 (6 bases). The CDR3 runs 15 residues. Trimming shortened V by 7 bases and J by 1 base, and 14 bases separated the two germline ends. Germline assignment: CDR1 MNHNS and CDR2 SASEGT. The CDR3: CASMRQGLSNQPQHF. CDR3 sequence (DNA): TGTGCCAGCATGAGGCAGGGGTTGAGCAATCAGCCCCAGCATTTT.

The chain combines TRBV28 with TRBJ2-7, with a weak D call TRBD2 (6 bases). V lost 2 bases, J lost 3 bases, and 26 bases lay in between. The CDR3 runs to 19 residues. Germline CDR1 MDHEN, CDR2 SYDVKM. The CDR3 protein is CASSLRFGHTGGTNYEQYF. CDR3 in DNA: TGTGCCAGCAGTTTAAGGTTCGGCCACACAGGAGGGACGAACTACGAGCAGTACTTC.

This chain joins TRBV7-2 and TRBJ2-4, with D unclear. Deletions cut 6 bases from V and 0 bases from J, with 9 bases between. This CDR3 is 14 amino acids long. The germline gives CDR1 SGHTA, CDR2 FQGNSA. The CDR3 protein is CASSNNLAKNIQYF. The CDR3 region has the DNA TGTGCCAGCAGTAATAACCTAGCCAAAAACATTCAGTACTTC.

The CDR3 DNA sequence: TGTGCCAGCAGTTTCCGGGGACTAGCACCGGGGGAGCAGTACTTC. Translating gives CASSFRGLAPGEQYF. This chain uses TRBV28 with TRBJ2-7; TRBD2 agrees at 9 bases. Per the germline V gene, CDR1 is MDHEN and CDR2 is SYDVKM. CDR3 size: 15 residues. V trimming: 3 bases; J trimming: 7 bases; junction bases outside the gene matches: 10.

This clone occurred once. V and J are TRBV25-1 and TRBJ1-2, with 10 bases fitting TRBD1. V shed 2 bases, J shed 8 bases, and the junction held 11 bases outside the gene matches. The CDR3 contains 16 residues. CDR1 and CDR2 from the germline V gene are MGHDK and SYGVNS. The CDR3 sequence is CASSEGPFDRGRGYTF. The CDR3 DNA follows: TGTGCCAGCAGTGAAGGCCCCTTTGACAGGGGGCGCGGCTACACCTTC.

This clone was detected only once. V and J are TRBV10-2 and TRBJ2-5; 8 bases agree with TRBD1. With V trimmed by 4 bases and J by 5 bases, 12 bases remained unmatched. Germline V gene data show CDR1 as WSHSY and CDR2 as SAAADI. This CDR3 spans 16 amino acids. CDR3 protein: CASSGGQGPLKETQYF. CDR3 sequence (DNA): TGCGCCAGCAGTGGAGGACAGGGACCCTTGAAGGAGACCCAGTACTTC.

V usage is TRBV19 and J usage is TRBJ2-3; D remains unclear. Germline CDR1 is LNHDA and CDR2 is SQIVND (reference sequence). The CDR3 length is 14 residues. V was clipped by 3 bases and J by 4 bases, with 11 bases between them. The CDR3 DNA reads TGTGCCAGTAGTATTTATTTAGAAGCAGATACGCAGTATTTT. Translated: CASSIYLEADTQYF. The full variable domain, completed using reference TRBV19 and TRBJ2-3, is DGGITQSPKYLFRKEGQNVTLSCEQNLNHDAMYWYRQDPGQGLRLIYYSQIVNDFQKGDIAEGYSVSREKKESFPLTVTSAQKNPTAFYLCASSIYLEADTQYFGPGTRLTVL.

The chain recombines TRBV9 with TRBJ1-1; D is unclear. Germline V CDR1 and CDR2: SGDLS, YYNGEE. The CDR3 extends over 14 amino acids. Between the trimmed V and J ends, which lost 0 bases and 1 base, there was a span of 7 bases. In DNA form, the CDR3 reads TGTGCCAGCAGCGTAGCTGGTGCGAACACTGAAGCTTTCTTT. As protein: CASSVAGANTEAFF.

This rearrangement joins TRBV7-8 to TRBJ1-1, with TRBD1 as a possible D gene (5 bases). Trimming stripped 5 bases from V and 4 bases from J, with 11 bases between. The CDR3 consists of 13 residues. CDR1 and CDR2 from the germline V gene are SGHVS and FQNEAQ. CDR3 sequence: CASSRDGGTEAFF. For the CDR3, the DNA is TGTGCCAGCAGCCGAGATGGGGGCACTGAAGCTTTCTTT.

The rearrangement joins TRBV19 to TRBJ2-1, with 10 bases that match TRBD1. V lost 3 bases to trimming and J lost 7 bases; unmatched junction nucleotides: 3. From germline, CDR1 is LNHDA and CDR2 SQIVND (reference sequence). CDR3 length: 14 residues. The DNA of the CDR3 is TGTGCCAGTAGTATGACAGGGGGCTGGAATGAGCAGTTCTTC. Protein sequence: CASSMTGGWNEQFF.

DNA for the CDR3: TGTGCCAGCGGTCGGGGTGAAGCTAACTATGGCTACACCTTC. This encodes CASGRGEANYGYTF. The chain combines TRBV7-2 with TRBJ1-2; no clear D. Trimming removed 8 bases at V and 0 bases at J, with 13 bases between. This CDR3 has 14 residues. The germline V gene has CDR1 SGHTA and CDR2 FQGNSA.